The 9 T cell receptor beta chains below were found in one sample sequenced in a study of T-cell memory formation after mild COVID-19. Each CDR3 protein gets one entry after TCRdb re-called the 5' RACE reads with MiXCR. This table has 35,000 to 45,000 distinct CDR3 sequences, about 7.3% appearing once. Material for sequencing was PBMCs or a T cell subset sorted from them (not recorded which). The receptors stem from a man between 18 and 29 years old who had mild COVID-19 (a few samples of this study predate the infection). Cell type and time point are not known.

This clonotype was seen more than once but under ten times. The rearrangement joins TRBV12-3 or TRBV12-4 to TRBJ2-3; D is perhaps TRBD1 or TRBD2 (5 bases each). V was cut by 2 bases and J by 11 bases, with 11 bases left in between. This CDR3 comprises 12 residues. CDR3 sequence: CASSLMGELQYF. DNA for the CDR3: TGTGCCAGCAGTTTAATGGGGGAGTTGCAGTATTTT.

A few counts support this clonotype. The V and J genes are TRBV7-2 and TRBJ1-3; D is unclear. Trimming removed 3 bases from V and 2 bases from J, with 8 bases in between. The germline V gene has CDR1 SGHTA and CDR2 FQGNSA. This CDR3 spans 14 amino acids. The CDR3 loop is CASSFTRAGNTIYF. The CDR3 nucleotides are TGTGCCAGCAGCTTCACGAGGGCTGGAAACACCATATATTTT. Together with reference TRBV7-2 and TRBJ1-3, the CDR3 gives the full variable domain: GAGVSQSPSNKVTEKGKDVELRCDPISGHTALYWYRQSLGQGLEFLIYFQGNSAPDKSGLPSDRFSAERTGGSVSTLTIQRTQQEDSAVYLCASSFTRAGNTIYFGEGSWLTVV.

This clonotype was counted ten times or more. The chain combines TRBV20-1 with TRBJ2-1; 8 bases are a match to TRBD2. CDR1 is DFQATT and CDR2 is SNEGSKA in the germline V gene (reference sequence). This CDR3 has 15 amino acids. V lost 0 bases, J lost 2 bases, and 3 bases stayed unmatched. The CDR3 reads CSARDERETYNEQFF. CDR3 bases: TGCAGTGCTAGAGATGAGCGGGAGACCTACAATGAGCAGTTCTTC.

The rearrangement links TRBV5-1 to TRBJ2-5; no reliable D call. The germline CDR1 and CDR2 sequences are SGHRS and YFSETQ. The CDR3 spans 14 residues. Trimming removed 0 bases at V and 3 bases at J, with 9 bases between. This CDR3 is CASSLVTAEETQYF. CDR3 sequence (DNA): TGCGCCAGCAGCTTGGTAACAGCTGAAGAGACCCAGTACTTC.

The rearrangement links TRBV7-2 to TRBJ1-2, with 7 bases fitting TRBD1. Germline assignment: CDR1 SGHTA and CDR2 FQGNSA. V dropped 0 bases and J dropped 1; count of bases not matched to a gene: 11. The CDR3 runs 18 residues. This CDR3 is CASSLAPGRGTVNYGYTF. The CDR3 region has the DNA TGTGCCAGCAGCTTAGCTCCCGGTCGCGGGACAGTTAACTATGGCTACACCTTC.

This clonotype appeared a few times. V and J are TRBV29-1 and TRBJ1-4; D not certain. Deletions cut 7 bases from V and 3 bases from J, with 9 bases between. The CDR3 totals 12 residues. CDR1 SQVTM and CDR2 ANQGSEA come from the germline V gene. The CDR3: CSADGANEKLFF. The CDR3 DNA follows: TGCAGCGCTGATGGGGCTAATGAAAAACTGTTTTTT.

This clonotype was detected only a few times. The chain is built from TRBV28 and TRBJ2-7, with 8 bases matching TRBD1. The J segment lost 5 bases and the V segment lost 3 bases, leaving 3 bases of the junction unmatched. Germline V CDR1 and CDR2: MDHEN, SYDVKM. The CDR3 contains 13 residues. Written as DNA, the CDR3 is TGTGCCAGCAGTTTTGACAGGGGCCACGAGCAGTACGTC. Translating gives CASSFDRGHEQYV.

The rearrangement links TRBV27 to TRBJ2-3; TRBD1 matches 9 bases. CDR1 and CDR2 from the germline V gene are MNHEY and SMNVEV (reference sequence). This CDR3 region has 14 residues. J lost 6 bases, V lost 10 bases, and 11 bases had no gene match. The CDR3, as DNA: TGTGCCACCGCCGACAGGGGGATGACGGATACGCAGTATTTT. It translates to CATADRGMTDTQYF.

The chain carries TRBV7-9 and TRBJ1-1; perhaps TRBD1 as D (5 bases). V shed 4 bases and J shed 2 bases, with 11 bases lying between them. This CDR3 is 14 amino acids long. Germline values: CDR1 SEHNR, CDR2 FQNEAQ (reference sequence). CDR3 in amino acids: CASSSRGANTEAFF. For the CDR3, the DNA is TGTGCCAGCAGCTCCCGTGGGGCAAACACTGAAGCTTTCTTT.